This T cell receptor beta chain was found in a study of T cell repertoires in cytomegalovirus infection. In the study overall: CMV epitopes that were recently identified and HLA-C-restricted were used alongside well-studied HLA-B-restricted ones. It was the public TCR beta signatures that indicated both CMV infection and matching HLA type.

The germline V gene encodes CDR1 MGHRA and CDR2 YSYEKL. The germline V and J ends were trimmed by 3 bases and 2 bases, with 14 bases remaining between them. The CDR3 runs to 15 residues. On this clonotype: The target antigen is unknown.

TCRdb re-called the reads through MiXCR, storing one row per CDR3 protein. Of under 150,000 distinct CDR3 sequences listed, 30% to 35% are singletons. The chain carries TRBV4-1 and TRBJ2-7; D is ambiguous. This TCR derives from a human donor in good health (CMV status not recorded). Some clones in this sample may be carry-over from other donors' samples. Sequencing was performed on CD8+ T cells from cultured PBMCs, taken from culture after CMV antigen stimulation. CDR3 in DNA: TGCGCCAGCAGCCAGGGATTGGCCGTAGCCTACGAGCAGTACTTC. Translation: CASSQGLAVAYEQYF.